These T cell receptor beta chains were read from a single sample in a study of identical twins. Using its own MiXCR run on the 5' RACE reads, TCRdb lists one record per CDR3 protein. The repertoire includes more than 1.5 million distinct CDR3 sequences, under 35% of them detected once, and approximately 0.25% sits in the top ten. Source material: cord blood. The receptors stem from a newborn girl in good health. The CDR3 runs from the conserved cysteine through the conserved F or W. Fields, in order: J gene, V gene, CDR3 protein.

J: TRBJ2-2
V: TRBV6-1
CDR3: CASSSRQGKTGELFF

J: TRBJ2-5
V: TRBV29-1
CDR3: CSVRGRAKETQYF

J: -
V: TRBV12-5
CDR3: CASGLQQGSYNEQYF

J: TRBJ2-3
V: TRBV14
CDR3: CASSQEAAGPSADTQYF

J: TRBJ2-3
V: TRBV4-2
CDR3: CASSHPGTGTDTQYF

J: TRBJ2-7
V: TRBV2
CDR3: CASWGQGTNYEQYF

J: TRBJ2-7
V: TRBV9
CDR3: CASSVGPLKLAAFYEQYF

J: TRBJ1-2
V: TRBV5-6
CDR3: CASIPTGNNYGYTF

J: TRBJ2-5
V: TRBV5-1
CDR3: CVSSPRFDQETQYF

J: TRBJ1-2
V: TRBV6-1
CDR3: CASSESFRTGLNYGYTF

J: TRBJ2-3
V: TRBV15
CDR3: CATSRVLILTSGTDTQYF

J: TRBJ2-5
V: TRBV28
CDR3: CASSSGTPKGTQYF

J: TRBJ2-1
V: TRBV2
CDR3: CASSGTSGGDNEQFF

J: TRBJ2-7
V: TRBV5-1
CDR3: CASSSTTGSSYEQYF

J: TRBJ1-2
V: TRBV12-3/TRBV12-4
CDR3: CASAVLYGYTF

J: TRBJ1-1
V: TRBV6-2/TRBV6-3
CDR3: CASSYRTGDTEAFF

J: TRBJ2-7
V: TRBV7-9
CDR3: CASSLPLADEQYF

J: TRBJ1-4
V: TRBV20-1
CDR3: CSARDTRGSEKLFF

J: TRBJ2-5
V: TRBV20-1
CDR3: CSARTPGTRKETQYF

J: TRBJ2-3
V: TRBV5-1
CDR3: CASSRDWGKDTQYF

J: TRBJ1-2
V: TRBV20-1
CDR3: CSASLGGNYGYTF

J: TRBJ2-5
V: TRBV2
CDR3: CAEQVGQTQYF

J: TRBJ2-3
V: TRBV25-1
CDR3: CASTEKARDIASTDTQYF

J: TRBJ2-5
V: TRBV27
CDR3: CASSGLRNEQYF

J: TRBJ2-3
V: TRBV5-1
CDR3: CASSLDLVGGLDTQYF

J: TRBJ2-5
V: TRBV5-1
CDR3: CASAGIHQETQYF

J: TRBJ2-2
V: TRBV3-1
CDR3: CASSQDLRNTGELFF

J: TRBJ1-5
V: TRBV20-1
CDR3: CSALQGSRNQPQHF

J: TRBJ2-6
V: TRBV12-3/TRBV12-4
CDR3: CASSFPVLPGTGLSGANVLTF

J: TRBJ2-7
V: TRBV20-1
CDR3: CSARARRGRYEQYF

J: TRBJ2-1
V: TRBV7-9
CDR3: CASSFRASFQRGNNEQFF

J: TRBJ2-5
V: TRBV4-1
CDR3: CASSHGRDNEQYF

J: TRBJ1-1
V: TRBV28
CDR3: CASSLTLAAGTEAFF

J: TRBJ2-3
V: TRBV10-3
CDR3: CAIRPHSTDTQYF

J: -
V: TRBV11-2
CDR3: CASSLGPQGGYETQYF

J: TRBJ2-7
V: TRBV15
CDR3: CATSRDLAGCEQYF

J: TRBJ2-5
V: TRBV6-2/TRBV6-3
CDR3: CASRHGTPNEQYF

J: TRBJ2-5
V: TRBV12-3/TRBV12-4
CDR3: CASTPTSGSKETQYF

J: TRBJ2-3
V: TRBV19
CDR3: CASTTGGGTDTQYF

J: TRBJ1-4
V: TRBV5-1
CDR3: CAPFNEKLFF

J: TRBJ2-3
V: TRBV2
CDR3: CASSVGRASDTQYF

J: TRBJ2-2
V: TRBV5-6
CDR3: CASSPGLLNTGELFF

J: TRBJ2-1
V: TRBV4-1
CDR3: CASSQPGRANYNEQFF

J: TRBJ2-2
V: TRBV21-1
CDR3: CASKWGGTGELFF

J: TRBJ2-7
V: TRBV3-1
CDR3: CASSHYTGFYEQYF

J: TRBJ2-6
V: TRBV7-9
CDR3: CASSLARGSGANVLTF

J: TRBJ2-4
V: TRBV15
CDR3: CATSLARAAPLAKNIQYF

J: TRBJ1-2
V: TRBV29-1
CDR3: CSVHTGYGYTF

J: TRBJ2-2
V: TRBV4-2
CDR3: CVSSQDSGRDTGELFF

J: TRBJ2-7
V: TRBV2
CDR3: CASSDITGLAGGPQITYEQYF

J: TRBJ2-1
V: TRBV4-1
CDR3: CASRPLYRGSSYNEQFF

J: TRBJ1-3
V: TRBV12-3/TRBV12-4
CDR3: CASSRLISGNTIYF

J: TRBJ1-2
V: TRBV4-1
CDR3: CASSQGGSRYGYTF

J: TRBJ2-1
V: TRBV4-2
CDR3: CASSQDIGGTYNEQFF

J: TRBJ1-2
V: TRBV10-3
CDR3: CAISAINDRGYGYTF

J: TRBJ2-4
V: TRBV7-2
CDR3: CASSLDPGWGFGKNIQYF

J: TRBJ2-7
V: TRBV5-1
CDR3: CASSLERSLYEQYF

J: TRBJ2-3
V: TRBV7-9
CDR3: CASSTTSGMYF